This TCR beta chain was captured by sequencing in a study of cytomegalovirus exposure and HLA in healthy donors. About the study: The same platform as the 666 first-cohort repertoires was used for the 95 to 150 validation repertoires, a later analysis reported.

As for this clone: What it binds is unknown.

Sequencing was performed with immunoSEQ multiplex PCR; in TCRdb, only in-frame clones are kept and a portion is missing. The table has 55,000 to 85,000 clones, over 90% seen once. CDR3 size: 14 residues. V was pared by 6 bases and J by 10 bases, with 16 bases between. Germline CDR1 reads SNHLY; CDR2 reads FYNNEI. The donors were in the roughly 130-subject validation cohort, distinct from the roughly 670-subject first cohort. General observations from the study: The study recorded about 150 TCR beta chains that were cytomegalovirus-associated.

The TCR originated in a woman between 18 and 30 years old in good health and CMV-seronegative. V usage is TRBV2 and J usage is TRBJ1-6, with D uncertain. The sequenced material came from PBMCs. For the CDR3, the DNA is TGTGCCAGCAGGGTATCAGGTACCGACTCACCCCTCCACTTT. Translation: CASRVSGTDSPLHF.